This T cell receptor beta chain was identified during a study of T cells in Graves' hyperthyroidism and ophthalmopathy. In the case of this clonotype: A junction end diverges from the germline sequence, so it may reflect a read error.

Fresh peripheral blood, about 10 ml of it, supplied the PBMCs. Using RNA transcripts as the source, TCR beta CDR3 regions were amplified. RT-PCR in the first round (using the HTBI primer set) targeted the TCR CDR3. TCRdb reanalysed the multiplex PCR reads using MiXCR and keeps one entry per CDR3 protein. The profile shows about 590,000 distinct CDR3 sequences, 15% to 17% of them singletons. The germline V gene encodes CDR1 SGHAT and CDR2 FQNNGV. There are 15 residues in the CDR3. This TCR came from a woman in her twenties or thirties with Graves' hyperthyroidism. Sequencing used blood. J is TRBJ2-1 and V is TRBV11-2; TRBD2 agrees at 11 bases. The CDR3 DNA reads as TGTGTCAGCAGCTTAGATCTACTAGCGGGAGTGGTGCAGTTCTTC. As protein: CVSSLDLLAGVVQFF.